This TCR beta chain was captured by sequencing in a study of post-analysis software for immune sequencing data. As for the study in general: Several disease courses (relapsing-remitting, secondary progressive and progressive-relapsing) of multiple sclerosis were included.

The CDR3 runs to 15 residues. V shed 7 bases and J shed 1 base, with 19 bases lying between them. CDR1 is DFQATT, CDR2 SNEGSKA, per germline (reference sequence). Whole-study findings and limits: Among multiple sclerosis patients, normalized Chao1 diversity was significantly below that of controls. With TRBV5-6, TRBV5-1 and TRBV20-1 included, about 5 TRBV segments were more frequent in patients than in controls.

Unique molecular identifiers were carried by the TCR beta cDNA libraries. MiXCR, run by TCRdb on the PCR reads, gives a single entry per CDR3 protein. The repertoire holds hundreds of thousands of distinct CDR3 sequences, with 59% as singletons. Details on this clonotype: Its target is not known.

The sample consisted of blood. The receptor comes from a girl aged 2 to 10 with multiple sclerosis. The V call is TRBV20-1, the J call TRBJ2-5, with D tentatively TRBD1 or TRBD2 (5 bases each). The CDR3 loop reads CSVKRDGVFQETQYF. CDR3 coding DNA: TGCAGTGTCAAAAGGGACGGAGTATTCCAAGAGACCCAGTACTTC.